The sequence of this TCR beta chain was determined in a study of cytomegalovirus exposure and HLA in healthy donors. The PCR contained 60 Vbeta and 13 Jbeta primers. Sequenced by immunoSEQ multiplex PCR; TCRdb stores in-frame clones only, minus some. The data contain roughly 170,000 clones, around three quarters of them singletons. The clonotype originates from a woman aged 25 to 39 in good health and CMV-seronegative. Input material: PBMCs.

The CDR3 bases are TGCGCCAGCAGCAAGACCGGGACAGGACGTTTCCACGAGCAGTACTTC. Its translation is CASSKTGTGRFHEQYF. V gene TRBV10-1 combines with J gene TRBJ2-7, with TRBD1 matching 8 bases. The CDR3 loop spans 16 amino acids. Germline CDR1 WNHNN, CDR2 SYGVQD (reference sequence). J gave up 5 bases and V 6 bases, and 15 bases lay outside the gene matches.